This TCR beta chain was retrieved from a study of OX40 agonist ivuxolimab in advanced cancers. Study as a whole: The patients got ivuxolimab, which is an agonistic anti-OX40 (CD134) antibody. Those enrolled were approximately 78% male, with a mean age of about 60 years and ages from roughly 20 to 85.

TCRdb's copy holds only in-frame clones and misses some; the assay was immunoSEQ multiplex PCR. The sample lists about 73,000 clones; around 89% were seen once. The length of the CDR3 is 16 residues. Trimming removed 2 bases from V and 4 bases from J, with 17 bases in between. Per the germline V gene, CDR1 is SGHNT and CDR2 is YYREEE (reference sequence). The receptor was isolated from an adult with an advanced solid tumor such as melanoma, head and neck, liver or kidney cancer. The rearrangement links TRBV5-4 to TRBJ2-3; maybe TRBD2 (6 bases). This sample comprised CD4+ or CD8+ T cells sorted from blood, obtained in a trial of the OX40 agonist ivuxolimab. Here the CDR3 reads CASSFSGRGFADTQYF. In DNA, the CDR3 is TGTGCCAGCAGCTTTTCGGGGCGGGGATTCGCAGATACGCAGTATTTT.